The sequence of this T cell receptor (beta chain) was determined in a study of cytomegalovirus exposure and HLA in healthy donors (dated by TCRdb to 2016 to 2017). At the level of the whole study: According to a later analysis, one platform produced both the roughly 130 validation repertoires and the roughly 650 repertoires of the first cohort. The study was designed to test whether signatures of past pathogen exposure could be identified by cataloging public T cell receptors. The study combined high-throughput TCR immunosequencing, statistical association of individual TCRs with disease status, and machine learning to predict cytomegalovirus infection status. In addition to the first cohort of roughly 700 subjects, a separate validation cohort of over 90 different subjects was used. Overall results and qualifications from the work: Most TCR sequences were observed very rarely across donors, whereas some public TCRs were present in many individuals. A later analysis had no HLA typing for the validation cohort, so co-occurrence there was scored across all 110 or so repertoires. The classifier was reported to diagnose cytomegalovirus status with high specificity and sensitivity in both the original cohort and the validation cohort. According to the authors, the approach could potentially be generalized to other disease states and immunological phenotypes. Subsequent analysis determined that TCRs grouped into clusters in the first cohort also showed a tendency toward co-occurrence across the 120 or so validation repertoires, and 94% of cluster scores exceeded 0. Three of the identified cytomegalovirus-associated TCR beta chains were confirmed in vitro to be specific for cytomegalovirus antigens. The study gave a list of about 150 TCR beta chains associated with cytomegalovirus.

The germline V gene (reference sequence) provides CDR1 MNHNY and CDR2 SVGAGI. Reading from cysteine to phenylalanine, the CDR3 counts 15 amino acids. Of the read, only the CDR3 DNA is kept; its 45 bases are in frame from base 1. Clipping removes 6 bases from V and 5 bases from J, with 10 as the unmatched junction base count. This clone was seen a handful of times. What this receptor recognizes is not known. Per-base qualities were not stored, and no clone one base away is much larger. Separate from the approximately 670-subject first cohort, the validation cohort of 120 subjects was the group to which the donors belonged. The receptor library was made with the immunoSEQ multiplex PCR assay. Concerning the study's data processing: A statistical classification framework was built for diagnosing cytomegalovirus status from the catalog of TCR beta chain sequences. Held by TCRdb, this immuneACCESS table contains in-frame sequences only and omits some clones. Under half of the omission traces to an unresolved V gene where checked; the cause of the rest is unknown. V and J calls and clone size are copied from that table; D and trimming were computed from the DNA. The sample has 150,000 to 200,000 clones on record, approximately 81% of them singletons. Together, the top ten hold roughly 10% of the sample.

The receptor was derived from a man under 40 in good health and CMV-seropositive. Specimen: PBMCs. The rearranged chain carries TRBV6-6 and TRBJ1-2; 9 nucleotides in the junction match TRBD1. The CDR3 is CASSAPGQGFYGYTF. The DNA sequence is given as TGTGCCAGCAGCGCCCCGGGACAGGGTTTTTATGGCTACACCTTC.